This TCR beta chain was sequenced for a study of cytomegalovirus exposure and HLA in healthy donors (dated by TCRdb to 2015 to 2018). Study-wide context: An earlier analysis of approximately 640 of the donors reported more than 250 Gb of sequence data and 100 million to 130 million unique TCR beta sequences from 150 million to 200 million T cells. Around 320 gigabases of sequencing data and some 85 million unique TCR sequences were included in an early release covering 550 to 650 HLA-typed donors. The genetic ancestry cluster associated with self-reported Caucasian donors included about four fifths of the roughly 400 genotyped donors. The study aimed to test whether signatures of past pathogen exposure could be identified by cataloging public T cell receptors. The study profiled the T cell repertoires of more than 500 subjects by immunosequencing and related them to cytomegalovirus serostatus. Along with the approximately 670-subject first cohort, a separate validation cohort of 120 different subjects was used. High-throughput TCR immunosequencing, statistical association of individual TCRs with disease status, and machine learning were combined to predict cytomegalovirus infection status. To study patterns of TCR occurrence, a later analysis re-analyzed previously published TCR beta repertoires from 600 to 750 donors and added high-resolution HLA genotyping. The later analysis used no new phenotypic data to find candidate immune exposures, relying instead on TCR beta sequences and their occurrence across donors. An earlier analysis of 587 of the donors used high-throughput TCR beta sequencing to judge whether each TCR beta V gene segment behaved as functional or pseudogenic. Alongside the repertoire data, information on donor age, sex, ethnicity and CMV serostatus was compiled. A later genetic analysis took genome-wide SNP genotypes for about three fifths of the 666 donors and used that subset as a discovery cohort. Every repertoire in the discovery cohort had been generated on one and the same sequencing platform. HLA typing included class I and class II loci at four-digit resolution. Typing coverage differed by locus: A, B, C, DRB1 and DQB1 were typed in about 620-630 donors, DQA1 in 522, DPA1 in around 580, and DPB1 in approximately 450. Four or five DR-DQ haplotypes were handled as single units for association and clustering because linkage in the cohort was strong. Among roughly 400 genotyped donors of the cohort, an average of roughly 230,000 unique TCR beta nucleotide sequences was sequenced per donor, of which roughly 17% were non-productive.

The cohort was made up of 666 healthy bone marrow donors. At the time of sampling, every cohort member was nominally healthy, though immune exposures that went unrecorded were likely present. The donor was CMV seropositive and was included in the group of 250 to 300 seropositive cohort members. A peripheral blood sample was provided by each donor, and peripheral blood mononuclear cells were used for TCR beta sequencing. Genomic DNA was extracted from the blood cell samples with the Qiagen DNeasy Blood Extraction Kit. Library construction relied on the immunoSEQ multiplex PCR assay. The multiplex PCR relied on a mix of 60 forward primers for TCR Vbeta segments and 13 reverse primers for TCR Jbeta segments. A multiplex PCR assay on genomic DNA amplified the CDR3 region of rearranged TCR beta genes. The amplified TCR beta libraries were sequenced on the Illumina HiSeq System as 87-base-pair reads. The authors processed their data as follows. Across the 670 or so repertoires, a later analysis counted tens of millions of unique TCR beta chains, 8.5 million to 12 million of which were shared by at least two donors. To remove PCR and sequencing errors, raw reads were error-corrected and collapsed into unique sequences using a nearest-neighbor algorithm that merged closely related sequences. CDR3 sequences were aligned to IMGT reference sequences to assign V, D and J gene segments. For a sequence to be retained, a match of at least six nucleotides was required to both a V gene segment and a J gene segment. A rearrangement counted as productive if the CDR3 had no stop codons and remained in frame with V and J, and every other rearrangement counted as non-productive. Following IMGT convention, CDR3 was defined as the stretch from the second conserved V-encoded cysteine to the conserved J-encoded phenylalanine. In an earlier analysis of roughly 580 of the donors, sequences lacking an unambiguous match to a single V gene segment were excluded. An earlier analysis of approximately 590 of the donors called V segments functional above 56.7% productive rearrangements and segregating when the between-donor standard deviation exceeded 5%. A statistical classification framework was built to diagnose cytomegalovirus status from the catalog of TCR beta chain sequences. In a later analysis, V and J genes were assigned by comparing TCR nucleotide sequences against IMGT/GENE-DB human TR gene sequences. Using the TCRdist pipeline, a later analysis assigned CDR3 sequences along with most-parsimonious VDJ recombination scenarios. In a later analysis, every TCR beta chain was defined by the combination of its CDR3 amino acid sequence and its V-gene family, and reads without a unique V-gene family were dropped. In a later analysis, nearly 600 highly shared, low-generation-probability nucleotide sequences were removed to address suspected cross-contamination and a sequencing artifact. A later analysis calculated a clonal expansion index for each public chain from normalized within-repertoire ranks of inferred template counts. In a later analysis, generation probabilities were computed with a VDJ recombination model fitted to out-of-frame rearrangements, and the resulting probabilities were checked against IGoR. In a later analysis, TCR-TCR, TCR-HLA and TCR-CMV co-occurrence was scored with hypergeometric tests, and a repertoire-size bias correction was applied to TCR pairs. In a later analysis, false discovery rates were estimated by permuting HLA or CMV assignments 20 times. A later analysis grouped co-occurring TCRs with DBSCAN, adding TCRdist sequence similarity when clustering within HLA-allele-positive subsets. Repertoires with fewer than 30,000 or more than 120,000 public chains, plus five repertoires with anomalous nucleotide sharing, were excluded from co-occurrence clustering. The table was pulled from immuneACCESS by TCRdb, which kept in-frame rearrangements only. Such tables lose some clones; where checked, under half of the loss comes from unresolved V genes, and the rest has no known cause. The V and J calls and clone size were taken over from that table, and D and trimming were inferred from the DNA. Present in this sample are around 150,000 clones, approximately 80% of which were seen just once. In total, the top ten clones hold around 5.4% of the sample.

At the junction V is shortened by 6 bases and J by 0 bases; bases outside the gene matches: 5. Reading the germline V gene gives CDR1 SGHTA and CDR2 FQGNSA. The CDR3, from cysteine to phenylalanine, totals 15 residues. The sequence is cut down to CDR3 DNA, 45 bases in frame from base 1. On this clone itself: This clone's antigen is unknown. No per-base quality is available; no much larger clone lies one base away.

Overall study results and their limits: In a later analysis, HLA-associated TCR beta chains showed more clonal expansion and lower generation probabilities than non-associated chains that were equally common. In this cohort, only TCR beta chains were sequenced, and detectable features were limited by the absence of alpha or paired-chain data. In an earlier analysis of fewer than 700 of the donors, most TCR beta V segments appeared in productive rearrangements about 90% or about 30% of the time, broadly matching IMGT annotations. Assigning TCR associations to individual alleles was difficult when HLA alleles, especially DR and DQ, strongly co-occurred. Because HLA typing was unavailable for some donors at each locus, only the typed subset was used in association tests. Roughly uniform sequencing depth across donors was assumed in presence/absence analyses, although this assumption may not hold. In vitro tests confirmed that three of the cytomegalovirus-associated TCR beta chains recognize cytomegalovirus antigens. A later analysis reported that several top co-occurrence clusters appeared linked to parvovirus B19, influenza, CMV and Epstein-Barr virus. Most TCR sequences were observed very rarely across donors, whereas some public TCRs were present in many individuals. In the study, approximately 160 TCR beta chains were listed as associated with cytomegalovirus. For the cohort, immune exposure information was limited to CMV serostatus. In a later analysis, around 17,000 TCR beta sequences were associated with specific HLA alleles at a false discovery rate of 0.05. It was suggested by the authors that the approach could potentially be generalized to other disease states and immunological phenotypes. A further reported finding was that TCR beta sequences accurately predicted the HLA-A and HLA-B alleles for most subjects in the first cohort. Cytomegalovirus status was reported to be diagnosed by the classifier with high specificity and sensitivity in both the original and validation cohorts. A later analysis found that TCR association rates varied across HLA loci, with DRB1 alleles showing the most associated TCRs and HLA-C alleles the fewest. Compared with the approximately 670-donor mean, donors in an Asian-associated ancestry cluster had fewer N-insertions in productive TCRs, according to a later genetic analysis. V-gene and J-gene trimming of TCR beta chains was associated with a missense DCLRE1C variant in a later genetic analysis, and the association was replicated in an independent cohort. Because counts were too low, about 18 rarely observed V segments, including chromosome 9 orphons, were left out of the earlier analysis of approximately 500 of the donors. The sequencing pipeline was judged likely to have produced a cluster of highly shared sequence variants as a technical artifact. A later analysis found that most CMV-associated TCR beta chains appeared HLA-restricted, with HLA associations seemingly driven largely by CMV exposure. Because the 87-base-pair reads could not distinguish some IMGT-functional V segments, including TRBV6-2 and TRBV6-3, those segments were excluded. Correlated functional status among segregating V segments might reflect linkage disequilibrium, but an unknown experimental factor could not be ruled out.

Here the chain combines TRBV7-2 and TRBJ1-3, with 7 bases matching TRBD1. Sequenced sample: PBMCs. The receptor was derived from a man aged 25-40 years in good health and CMV-seropositive. In nucleotides, the sequence is TGTGCCAGCAGTCGACAGGGTAGCTCTGGAAACACCATATATTTT. This codes for CASSRQGSSGNTIYF.